These T cell receptor beta chains were read from a single sample in a study of blood T cell repertoires in COVID-19. TCRdb's copy holds only in-frame clones and misses some; the assay was immunoSEQ multiplex PCR. The sample gives more than 200,000 clones, approximately 90% of which show up once; under 2% is in the top ten. Input material: peripheral blood. These receptors were taken from a man in his 70s with acute or convalescent COVID-19. Both conserved end residues are part of each CDR3. The D gene is left open where the match is weak. Size values are once, few and many counts, or a class for expanded clones, and some rows have none.

clone size	V gene	J gene	D gene	CDR3 protein	CDR3 DNA
many	TRBV3-1/TRBV3-2	TRBJ1-2	TRBD1	CASSQPGQGFDGYTF	TGTGCCAGCAGCCAGCCGGGACAGGGTTTTGATGGCTACACCTTC
.	TRBV7-2	TRBJ2-2	.	CASSPRQTTGELFF	TGTGCCAGCAGCCCACGACAGACTACCGGGGAGCTGTTTTTT
.	TRBV5-8	TRBJ2-2	TRBD2	CASSSGLAGVTGELFF	TGTGCCAGCAGCTCGGGACTAGCGGGAGTCACCGGGGAGCTGTTTTTT
.	TRBV6-5	TRBJ1-1	.	CASSYSSGGGETEAFF	TGTGCCAGCAGTTACTCCTCGGGAGGGGGTGAGACTGAAGCTTTCTTT
.	TRBV3-1/TRBV3-2	TRBJ2-5	TRBD2	CASSPLSGMGETQYF	TGTGCCAGCAGTCCCCTTAGCGGGATGGGAGAGACCCAGTACTTC
.	TRBV5-4	TRBJ2-5	TRBD1	CASSSSRDRARETQYF	TGTGCCAGCAGCTCGTCCCGGGACAGAGCTCGGGAGACCCAGTACTTC
.	TRBV9	TRBJ2-4	TRBD1	CASSVGEGAGSNIQYF	TGTGCCAGCAGCGTAGGTGAGGGGGCGGGTTCAAACATTCAGTACTTC
.	TRBV10-3	TRBJ2-1	.	CAIKRGRDYNEQFF	TGTGCCATCAAACGGGGTAGGGACTACAATGAGCAGTTCTTC
.	TRBV7-2	TRBJ1-2	TRBD1	CASSRDRTYGYTF	TGTGCCAGCAGCCGGGACAGAACTTATGGCTACACCTTC
.	TRBV7-2	TRBJ2-1	TRBD2	CASSWTDGLAGDLTEQFF	TGTGCCAGCAGCTGGACGGATGGACTAGCGGGAGACTTGACTGAGCAGTTCTTC
.	TRBV18	TRBJ2-7	.	CASSPRLLPSYEQYF	TGTGCCAGCTCACCCAGACTCCTTCCCTCCTACGAGCAGTACTTC
.	TRBV18	TRBJ1-1	TRBD1	CASSLLDRQTEAFF	TGTGCCAGCTCACTCCTGGACAGGCAGACTGAAGCTTTCTTT